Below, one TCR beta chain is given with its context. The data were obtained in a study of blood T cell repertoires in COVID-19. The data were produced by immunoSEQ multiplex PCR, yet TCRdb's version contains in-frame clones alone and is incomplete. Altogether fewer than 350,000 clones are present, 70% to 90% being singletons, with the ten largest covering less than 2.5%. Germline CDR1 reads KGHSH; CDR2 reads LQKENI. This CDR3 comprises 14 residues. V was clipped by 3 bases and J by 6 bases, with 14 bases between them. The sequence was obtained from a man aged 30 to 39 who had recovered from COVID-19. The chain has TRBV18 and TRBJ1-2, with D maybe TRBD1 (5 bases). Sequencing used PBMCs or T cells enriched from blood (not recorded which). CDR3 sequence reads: CASSPSAGIDGYTF. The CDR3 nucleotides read TGTGCCAGCTCACCCTCCGCAGGGATAGATGGCTACACCTTC.